The rows below give T cell receptor beta chains drawn from one sample of a study of OX40 agonist ivuxolimab in advanced cancers. Sequenced by immunoSEQ multiplex PCR; TCRdb stores in-frame clones only, minus some. The sample shows about 16,000 clones, less than 90% of them seen only once. The sequenced sample was CD4+ or CD8+ T cells sorted from blood, obtained in a trial of the OX40 agonist ivuxolimab. These receptors originate from an adult with an advanced solid tumor such as melanoma, head and neck, liver or kidney cancer. CDR3s leave out the opening cysteine and the closing phenylalanine or tryptophan. The D gene is left open where the match is weak.

V: TRBV5-6
J: TRBJ2-7
D: TRBD1
CDR3: ASSRGQGGAYEQY

V: TRBV5-1
J: TRBJ1-3
D: .
CDR3: ASSLGGSGNTIY

V: TRBV19
J: TRBJ2-1
D: .
CDR3: ASSIGGSYNEQF

V: TRBV2
J: TRBJ1-6
D: TRBD1
CDR3: ASRTGAGAPLH

V: TRBV4-2
J: TRBJ2-7
D: TRBD2
CDR3: ASSETSGPYEQY

V: TRBV28
J: TRBJ1-1
D: .
CDR3: ASRPGTANTEAF

V: TRBV19
J: TRBJ2-3
D: .
CDR3: ASSIAGRGRDTQY

V: TRBV6-6
J: TRBJ1-5
D: .
CDR3: ASSFGSNQPQH

V: TRBV5-1
J: TRBJ1-1
D: TRBD1
CDR3: ASSPGTANTEAF

V: TRBV7-3
J: TRBJ2-5
D: TRBD2
CDR3: ASSLTNGRGETQY

V: TRBV10-1
J: TRBJ2-3
D: TRBD2
CDR3: ASSESNGLGGDTQY

V: TRBV25-1
J: TRBJ1-6
D: .
CDR3: ASSEGELSSPLH

V: TRBV7-9
J: TRBJ1-1
D: .
CDR3: ASSSDGVGTEAF

V: TRBV7-9
J: TRBJ1-4
D: .
CDR3: ASRRGNGREKLF

V: TRBV5-1
J: TRBJ2-2
D: .
CDR3: ASSLSDATGELF

V: TRBV10-3
J: TRBJ1-1
D: .
CDR3: AISEVAAMNTEAF

V: TRBV5-1
J: TRBJ1-1
D: .
CDR3: ASSWGEDTEAF

V: TRBV30
J: TRBJ1-4
D: TRBD1
CDR3: AWRRQGAANEKLF

V: TRBV5-6
J: TRBJ2-6
D: .
CDR3: ASGPVNSHSRANVLT

V: TRBV7-9
J: TRBJ1-1
D: .
CDR3: ASSPGKGRGEAF